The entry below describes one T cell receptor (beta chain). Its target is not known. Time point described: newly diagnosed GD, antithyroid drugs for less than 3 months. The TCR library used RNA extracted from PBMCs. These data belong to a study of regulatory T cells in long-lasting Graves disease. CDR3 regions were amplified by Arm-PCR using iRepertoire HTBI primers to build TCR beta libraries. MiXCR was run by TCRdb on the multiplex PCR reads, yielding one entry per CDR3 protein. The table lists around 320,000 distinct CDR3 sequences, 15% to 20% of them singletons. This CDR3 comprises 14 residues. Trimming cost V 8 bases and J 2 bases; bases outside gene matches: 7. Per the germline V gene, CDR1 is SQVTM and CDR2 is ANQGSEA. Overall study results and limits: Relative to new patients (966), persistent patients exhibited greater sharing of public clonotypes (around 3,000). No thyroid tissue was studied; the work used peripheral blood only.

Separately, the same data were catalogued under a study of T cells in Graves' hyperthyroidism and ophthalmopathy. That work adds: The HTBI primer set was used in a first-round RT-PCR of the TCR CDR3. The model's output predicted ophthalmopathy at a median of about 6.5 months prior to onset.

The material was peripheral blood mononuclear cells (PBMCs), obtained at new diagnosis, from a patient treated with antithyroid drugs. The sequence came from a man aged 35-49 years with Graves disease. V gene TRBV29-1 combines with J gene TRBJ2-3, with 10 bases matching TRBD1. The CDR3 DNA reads TGCAGCTTCCTGGGACAGGGGAACACAGATACGCAGTATTTT. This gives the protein CSFLGQGNTDTQYF.